The present T cell receptor beta chain was sequenced within a study of blood T cell repertoires in COVID-19. Study-wide background: Samples taken during acute and convalescent COVID-19 were collected in the United States, Italy and Spain. Nucleic acid was either cDNA or gDNA, and it came from T cells, B-cell-depleted T cells, or PBMCs.

Original analysis: Reference gene primers were amplified, and this amplification served to estimate nucleated cell counts. The data were produced by immunoSEQ multiplex PCR, yet TCRdb's version contains in-frame clones alone and is incomplete. D and trimming come from the DNA, and the V and J calls and clone size come from that table. The profile covers more than 80,000 clones, with roughly 80% appearing a single time and 14% taken by the ten largest. Germline V gives CDR1 MNHNS, CDR2 SASEGT. The CDR3 covers 14 residues. V shed 2 bases, J shed 6 bases, and the junction held 6 bases outside the gene matches.

The genes are TRBV6-1 and TRBJ1-2, with TRBD1 matching over 7 bases. The origin of this receptor is a woman in her fifties or sixties with acute or convalescent COVID-19. The sample consisted of peripheral blood. The DNA of the CDR3 is TGTGCCAGCAGTGAACAAAGGCAGGGGGATGGCTACACCTTC. It translates to CASSEQRQGDGYTF.